The 18 T cell receptor beta chains below were found in one sample sequenced in a study of T cell responses to AZD1222 COVID-19 vaccine (dated by TCRdb to the early 2020s). According to the study, the label for this sample's time point signals: baseline before first vaccination. The sample's treatment or condition, from its label and the paper: meningococcal conjugate vaccine given as trial control. The protocol used for the library was the immunoSEQ multiplex PCR assay. Not all clones reach the TCRdb copy of this immuneACCESS table, which keeps in-frame sequences only. Checked studies attribute under half of the gap to unresolved V genes and leave the rest unexplained. Recorded for this sample are about 130,000 clones; about nine tenths of them occurred a single time. The top ten clonotypes cover 18% of the sample. The sample here was peripheral blood, taken on day 0 of MenACWY control vaccination. Receptors originate from an adult in good health.

The gene calls are TRBV7-9 and TRBJ2-1, with D maybe TRBD2 (7 bases). The CDR3 sequence is 15 residues long. Trimming shortened V by 6 bases and J by 0 bases, and 12 bases separated the two germline ends. CDR1 SEHNR and CDR2 FQNEAQ come from the germline V gene (reference sequence). The CDR3 DNA follows: TGTGCCAGCAGTAGGGGGGGTAGCTCCTACAATGAGCAGTTCTTC. Translating gives CASSRGGSSYNEQFF.

This clone came up once. The chain's CDR3 is CATRTAGNTEAFF. The CDR3 DNA sequence: TGTGCCACGCGGACAGCTGGCAACACTGAAGCTTTCTTT. This rearrangement joins TRBV28 to TRBJ1-1; a weak D match, TRBD1 (6 bases). Germline V gene sequence: CDR1 MDHEN, CDR2 SYDVKM. V was pared by 10 bases and J by 2 bases, with 14 bases between. The CDR3 runs 13 residues.

The genes are TRBV3-1 (or the pseudogene TRBV3-2) and TRBJ2-7, with 7 bases fitting TRBD1. V lost 5 bases, J lost 6 bases, and 1 base stayed unmatched. Germline loops: CDR1 LGHDT, CDR2 YNNKEL (reference sequence). The CDR3 totals 11 residues. In DNA, the CDR3 is TGTGCCAGCAGCACAGGGGTCGAGCAGTACTTC. The encoded protein is CASSTGVEQYF.

CDR3 in amino acids: CSAGVNTEAFF. In DNA, the CDR3 is TGCAGTGCTGGGGTGAACACTGAAGCTTTCTTT. This chain links TRBV20-1 with TRBJ1-1; no firm D call. Trimming cost V 5 bases and J 0 bases, with 4 bases left between them. This CDR3 has 11 residues. CDR1 is DFQATT, CDR2 SNEGSKA, per germline (reference sequence).

The chain has TRBV7-2 and TRBJ1-2, with D unclear. The CDR3 consists of 13 residues. Germline V CDR1 and CDR2: SGHTA, FQGNSA. The V gene lost 5 bases and the J gene lost 0 bases, with 7 bases spanning the gap. Here the CDR3 reads CASSQPPNYGYTF. As DNA, the CDR3 is TGTGCCAGCAGCCAGCCCCCTAACTATGGCTACACCTTC. The variable domain in full, completed from reference TRBV7-2 and TRBJ1-2, reads GAGVSQSPSNKVTEKGKDVELRCDPISGHTALYWYRQSLGQGLEFLIYFQGNSAPDKSGLPSDRFSAERTGGSVSTLTIQRTQQEDSAVYLCASSQPPNYGYTFGSGTRLTVV.

V usage is TRBV10-2 and J usage is TRBJ1-6; D call uncertain. Trimming took 7 bases from V and 5 from J, leaving 12 bases between them. CDR1 is WSHSY, CDR2 SAAADI, per germline. The CDR3 totals 14 residues. CDR3 DNA: TGCGCCAGCATGAGCAATTCAAATAATTCACCCCTCCACTTT. Protein product: CASMSNSNNSPLHF.

The chain has TRBV4-1 and TRBJ2-7; D not certain. CDR1 and CDR2 from the germline V gene are MGHRA and YSYEKL. The ends were cut back, 5 bases at V and 7 bases at J, with 18 bases in the middle. The CDR3 spans 14 residues. The CDR3 region has the DNA TGCGCCAGCAGCTTCTGGCCCCGGCAGGTAGAGCAGTACTTC. Protein: CASSFWPRQVEQYF.

This chain links TRBV25-1 with TRBJ1-4, with unresolved D. Germline CDR1 is MGHDK and CDR2 is SYGVNS. The germline V and J ends were trimmed by 4 bases and 8 bases, with 14 bases remaining between them. The CDR3 has 14 residues. CDR3 residues: CASSAMAGNEKLFF. The DNA for the CDR3 is TGTGCCAGCAGTGCCATGGCCGGGAACGAAAAACTGTTTTTT.

J is TRBJ2-2 and V is TRBV7-3, with 15 positions matching TRBD2. This CDR3 spans 16 amino acids. Trimming at V came to 4 bases and at J to 7 bases, leaving 4 bases not matched to a gene. From germline, CDR1 is SGHTA and CDR2 FQGTGA. The CDR3, as DNA: TGTGCCAGCAGCTCCGGACTAGCGGGAGGGGTCGGGGAGCTGTTTTTT. As protein: CASSSGLAGGVGELFF.

The CDR3: CASIGRTNFENGSPEQFF. CDR3 DNA: TGCGCCAGCATAGGACGGACTAACTTTGAAAACGGCTCGCCTGAGCAGTTCTTC. V gene TRBV4-1 combines with J gene TRBJ2-1; tentatively, D is TRBD2 (6 bases). Germline V gene sequence: CDR1 MGHRA, CDR2 YSYEKL. V was shortened by 7 bases and J by 9 bases, with 31 bases between the two germline ends. CDR3 length: 18 residues.

The chain is built from TRBV5-4 and TRBJ2-7; D remains ambiguous. Trimming shortened V by 3 bases and J by 1 base, and 11 bases separated the two germline ends. CDR3 length: 14 residues. Per germline, CDR1 SGHNT and CDR2 YYREEE (reference sequence). The CDR3 DNA reads TGTGCCAGCAGCTCAGACTTACAATCCTACGAGCAGTACTTC. This translates into CASSSDLQSYEQYF. The full variable domain, with the rest looked up from reference TRBV5-4 and TRBJ2-7, is ETGVTQSPTHLIKTRGQQVTLRCSSQSGHNTVSWYQQALGQGPQFIFQYYREEENGRGNFPPRFSGLQFPNYSSELNVNALELDDSALYLCASSSDLQSYEQYFGPGTRLTVT.

This chain uses TRBV4-1 with TRBJ1-2; TRBD1 matches at 8 bases. Per the germline V gene, CDR1 is MGHRA and CDR2 is YSYEKL. The CDR3 consists of 13 residues. With V trimmed by 4 bases and J by 10 bases, 8 bases remained unmatched. CDR3 DNA: TGCGCCAGCAGCCGGGGACAGGCTCGAGTCTACACCTTC. It is translated as CASSRGQARVYTF.

This chain joins TRBV19 and TRBJ2-3; the D is unclear. The CDR3 length is 15 residues. V lost 3 bases and J lost 0, with 10 bases in between. Per germline, CDR1 LNHDA and CDR2 SQIVND (reference sequence). The CDR3 loop is CASSISAASTDTQYF. The CDR3 nucleotides read TGTGCCAGTAGTATCTCCGCTGCTAGCACAGATACGCAGTATTTT.

The CDR3 bases are TGTGCCAGCAGTACTTTCACTGAAGCTTTCTTT. As protein: CASSTFTEAFF. The chain couples TRBV28 to TRBJ1-1; D is undetermined. This CDR3 comprises 11 residues. Trimming removed 5 bases from V and 4 bases from J, with 5 bases in between. Germline values: CDR1 MDHEN, CDR2 SYDVKM.

Worth noting for this clone: One end of the junction varies from germline; a read error may be responsible. This chain uses TRBV13 with TRBJ2-5; weak D call: TRBD1 (6 bases). CDR3 length: 13 residues. Germline V lookup: CDR1 PRHDT, CDR2 FYEKMQ (reference sequence). This CDR3 reads CASSLAYRENINF. The CDR3 nucleotides are TGTGCCAGCAGCTTAGCTTACAGGGAAAATATCAACTTC. The whole variable domain, remainder taken from reference TRBV13 and TRBJ2-5, is AAGVIQSPRHLIKEKRETATLKCYPIPRHDTVYWYQQGPGQDPQFLISFYEKMQSDKGSIPDRFSAQQFSDYHSELNMSSLELGDSALYFCASSLAYRENINFGPGTRLLVL.

This chain links TRBV4-2 with TRBJ1-2; TRBD1 matches at 7 bases. With V trimmed by 0 bases and J by 4 bases, 2 bases remained unmatched. CDR1 LGHNA and CDR2 YNFKEQ come from the germline V gene. The CDR3 length is 14 residues. The CDR3 DNA follows: TGTGCCAGCAGCCAAGAAAGGGACAGCTATGGCTACACCTTC. Translating it yields CASSQERDSYGYTF.

The V gene is TRBV5-4, the J gene TRBJ1-6, with 7 bases identical to TRBD1. The junction had 8 bases not matched to a gene; V was cut back by 4 bases and J by 10 bases. The germline V gene encodes CDR1 SGHNT and CDR2 YYREEE (reference sequence). CDR3 length equals 14 residues. In DNA form, the CDR3 reads TGTGCCAGCAGCCTTGACAGGGTAGGATCACCCCTCCACTTT. Translating gives CASSLDRVGSPLHF.

This clone was seen ten or more times. This sequence joins TRBV27 and TRBJ2-1; no clear D gene. Trimming took 8 bases from V and 4 from J, leaving 9 bases between them. In germline, CDR1 is MNHEY, CDR2 SMNVEV (reference sequence). The CDR3 is 12 amino acids. This CDR3 reads CASGTTYNEQFF. CDR3 nucleotide sequence: TGTGCCAGCGGCACGACGTACAATGAGCAGTTCTTC.